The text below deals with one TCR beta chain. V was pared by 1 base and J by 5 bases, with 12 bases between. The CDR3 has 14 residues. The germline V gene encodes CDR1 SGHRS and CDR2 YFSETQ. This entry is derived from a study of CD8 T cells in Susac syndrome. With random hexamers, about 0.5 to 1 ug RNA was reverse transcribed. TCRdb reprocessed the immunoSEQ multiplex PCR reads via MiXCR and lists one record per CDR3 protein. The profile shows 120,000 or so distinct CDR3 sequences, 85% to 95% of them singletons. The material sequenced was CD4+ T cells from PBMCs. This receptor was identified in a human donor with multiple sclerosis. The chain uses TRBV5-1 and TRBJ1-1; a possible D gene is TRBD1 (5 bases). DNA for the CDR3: TGCGCCAGCAGCTTGTCGGGGCTAAGGACTGAAGCTTTCTTT. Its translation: CASSLSGLRTEAFF.